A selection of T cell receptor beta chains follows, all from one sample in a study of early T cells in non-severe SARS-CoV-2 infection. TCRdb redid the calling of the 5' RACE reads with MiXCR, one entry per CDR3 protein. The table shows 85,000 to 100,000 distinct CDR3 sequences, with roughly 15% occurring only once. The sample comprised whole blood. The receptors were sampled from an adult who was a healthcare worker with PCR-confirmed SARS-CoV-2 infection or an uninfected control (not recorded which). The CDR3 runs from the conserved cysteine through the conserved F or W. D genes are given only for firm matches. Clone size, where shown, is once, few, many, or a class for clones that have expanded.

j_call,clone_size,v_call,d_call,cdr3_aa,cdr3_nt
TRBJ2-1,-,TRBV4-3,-,CASSQDPSYNEQFF,TGCGCCAGCAGCCAAGACCCCAGTTACAATGAGCAGTTCTTC
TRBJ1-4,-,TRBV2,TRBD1,CASRYYSSGTANEKLFF,TGTGCCAGCAGATACTATTCGTCCGGGACAGCTAATGAAAAACTGTTTTTT
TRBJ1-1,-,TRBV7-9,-,CASSPRDPTEAFF,TGTGCCAGCAGCCCGAGGGACCCCACTGAAGCTTTCTTT
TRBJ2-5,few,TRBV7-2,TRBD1,CASSPGTAETQYF,TGTGCCAGCAGCCCTGGGACAGCCGAGACCCAGTACTTC
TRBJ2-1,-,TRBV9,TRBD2,CASSVLDKRAGASYNEQFF,TGTGCCAGCAGCGTACTCGATAAAAGGGCGGGAGCTAGCTACAATGAGCAGTTCTTC
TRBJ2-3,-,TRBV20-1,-,CSARDVRGDTQYF,TGCAGTGCTAGAGATGTGAGGGGAGATACGCAGTATTTT
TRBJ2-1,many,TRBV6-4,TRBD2,CASSDSSGPYNEQFF,TGTGCCAGCAGTGACTCTAGCGGGCCTTACAATGAGCAGTTCTTC
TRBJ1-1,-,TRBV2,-,CASTRMNTEAFF,TGTGCCAGCACCCGGATGAACACTGAAGCTTTCTTT
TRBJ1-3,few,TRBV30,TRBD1,CAWTSGTAGNTIYF,TGTGCCTGGACCTCCGGGACAGCAGGAAACACCATATATTTT
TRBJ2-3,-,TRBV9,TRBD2,CASSVDLMASGGTDTQYF,TGTGCCAGCAGCGTAGATCTAATGGCTAGCGGGGGCACAGATACGCAGTATTTT
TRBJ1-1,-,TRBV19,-,CASSPRTLDTEAFF,TGTGCCAGTAGCCCCCGGACTCTTGACACTGAAGCTTTCTTT
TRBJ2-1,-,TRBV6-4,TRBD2,CANSQTSGSYNEQFF,TGTGCCAACAGTCAGACTAGCGGCTCCTACAATGAGCAGTTCTTC
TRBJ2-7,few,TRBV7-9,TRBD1,CASSARGQAVREQYF,TGTGCCAGCAGCGCTCGGGGACAGGCTGTTCGCGAGCAGTACTTC
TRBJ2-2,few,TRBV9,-,CASRSRNTGELFF,TGTGCCAGCAGATCAAGGAACACCGGGGAGCTGTTTTTT
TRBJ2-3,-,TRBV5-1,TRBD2,CASSLAAGVDTQYF,TGCGCCAGCAGCTTGGCGGCGGGAGTAGATACGCAGTATTTT
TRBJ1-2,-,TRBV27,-,CASSLSPGPGYGYTF,TGTGCCAGCAGTTTATCACCGGGTCCGGGATATGGCTACACCTTC
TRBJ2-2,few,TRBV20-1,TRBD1,CSARGRDRGQGGELFF,TGCAGTGCTAGAGGCCGGGACAGGGGGCAGGGCGGGGAGCTGTTTTTT
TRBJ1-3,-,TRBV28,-,CASGPEGSGNTIYF,TGTGCCAGCGGGCCTGAGGGCTCTGGAAACACCATATATTTT
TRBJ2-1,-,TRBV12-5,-,CASGLVLVVARYKGKQFF,TGTGCTAGTGGTTTGGTTTTGGTAGTAGCCCGTTACAAGGGGAAGCAGTTCTTC
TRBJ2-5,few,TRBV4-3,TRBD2,CASSQRGRDGGETQYF,TGCGCCAGCAGCCAACGAGGCAGGGACGGGGGGGAGACCCAGTACTTC
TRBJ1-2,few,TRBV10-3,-,CAIRGRDYGYTF,TGTGCCATCAGGGGCAGGGACTATGGCTACACCTTC
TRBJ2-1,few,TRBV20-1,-,CSAMEGLDEQFF,TGCAGTGCGATGGAGGGTTTGGATGAGCAGTTCTTC
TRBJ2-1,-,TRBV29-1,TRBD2,CSVDGGLANEQFF,TGCAGCGTAGACGGGGGGTTGGCGAATGAGCAGTTCTTC
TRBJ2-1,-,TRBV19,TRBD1,CASNQGVDNEQFF,TGTGCCAGTAACCAGGGGGTCGACAATGAGCAGTTCTTC
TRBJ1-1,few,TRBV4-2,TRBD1,CASSPEPGTGYENTEAFF,TGTGCCAGCAGCCCCGAACCAGGGACAGGGTACGAGAACACTGAAGCTTTCTTT
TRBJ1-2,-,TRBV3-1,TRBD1,CASSFGTGDYGYTF,TGTGCCAGCAGTTTCGGGACAGGGGACTATGGCTACACCTTC
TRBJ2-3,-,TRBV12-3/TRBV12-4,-,CASTLGRSTDTQYF,TGTGCCAGCACCTTGGGGCGTAGCACAGATACGCAGTATTTT
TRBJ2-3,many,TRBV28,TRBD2,CASSPNSGGNTDTQYF,TGTGCCAGCAGTCCCAATAGCGGGGGGAACACAGATACGCAGTATTTT
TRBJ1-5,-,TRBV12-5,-,CASGLDAGGNQPQHF,TGTGCTAGTGGTTTGGATGCAGGCGGCAATCAGCCCCAGCATTTT
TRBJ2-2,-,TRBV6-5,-,CASSSPPTGELFF,TGTGCCAGCAGTTCCCCACCTACCGGGGAGCTGTTTTTT
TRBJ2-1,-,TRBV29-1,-,CSGRLSNNEQFF,TGCAGCGGCCGACTCTCCAACAATGAGCAGTTCTTC
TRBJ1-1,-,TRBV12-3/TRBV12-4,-,CASSQSQMNTEAFF,TGTGCCAGCAGCCAGTCCCAGATGAACACTGAAGCTTTCTTT
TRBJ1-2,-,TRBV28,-,CASSQVGGAVDGYTF,TGTGCCAGCAGCCAGGTGGGGGGGGCGGTCGACGGCTACACCTTC
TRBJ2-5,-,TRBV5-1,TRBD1,CASSSGQIQETQYF,TGCGCCAGCAGCTCGGGACAGATCCAAGAGACCCAGTACTTC
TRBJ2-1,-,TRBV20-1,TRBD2,CSSGGGIGGSSLDNEQFF,TGCAGTTCAGGTGGAGGGATCGGCGGGAGTAGTTTAGACAATGAGCAGTTCTTC
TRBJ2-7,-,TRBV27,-,CASSYQGGSYEQYF,TGTGCCAGCAGTTATCAGGGGGGTTCCTACGAGCAGTACTTC
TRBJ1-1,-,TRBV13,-,CASSPPLGLQGGTEAFF,TGTGCCAGCAGCCCCCCCTTAGGTTTGCAGGGCGGCACTGAAGCTTTCTTT
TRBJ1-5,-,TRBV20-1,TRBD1,CSARKGQGHQPQHF,TGCAGTGCTAGGAAGGGACAGGGGCATCAGCCCCAGCATTTT
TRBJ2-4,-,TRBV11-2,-,CASSTGTRAKNIQYF,TGTGCCAGCAGCACCGGGACACGAGCCAAAAACATTCAGTACTTC
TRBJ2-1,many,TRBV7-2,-,CASSLGLAGRFF,TGTGCCAGCAGCTTAGGCTTGGCAGGGCGGTTCTTC
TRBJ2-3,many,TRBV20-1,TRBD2,CSARRLAGGPGTDTQYF,TGCAGTGCCAGGAGACTAGCGGGAGGGCCCGGTACAGATACGCAGTATTTT